This passage covers 14 T cell receptor beta chains from one sample sequenced in a study of identical twins. From the 5' RACE reads, TCRdb called clonotypes with MiXCR, one entry per CDR3 protein. The repertoire holds about 190,000 distinct CDR3 sequences, with about 15% as singletons. This sample was shared with a second study, whose subject was T cells expressing NK-cell markers.

Sequencing input: CD8+ T cells sorted from blood. These receptors came from a woman younger than 35 in good health.

This chain uses TRBV3-1 with TRBJ2-3, with D unresolved. The CDR3 totals 14 residues. V dropped 8 bases and J dropped 0 bases, with 12 bases sitting between them. Germline V gene sequence: CDR1 LGHDT, CDR2 YNNKEL (reference sequence). The CDR3: CASGLGSSTDTQYF. In nucleotides, the CDR3 is TGTGCCAGCGGTCTAGGGTCTAGCACAGATACGCAGTATTTT.

This clonotype came up a few times. V gene TRBV27 combines with J gene TRBJ2-5; TRBD1 agrees at 10 bases. With V trimmed by 6 bases and J by 7 bases, 8 bases remained unmatched. Germline-derived CDR1 and CDR2 are MNHEY and SMNVEV (reference sequence). This CDR3 has 14 residues. The CDR3 loop is CASSPGTGVVTQYF. CDR3 in DNA: TGTGCCAGCAGCCCCGGGACAGGGGTGGTGACCCAGTACTTC.

In this sample, this clonotype turned up a few times. This chain connects TRBV6-2 or TRBV6-3 to TRBJ1-5, with 7 positions matching TRBD1. Trimming took 6 bases from V and 6 from J; bases not matched to a gene: 11. The CDR3 contains 15 residues. Looked up from germline, CDR1 is MNHEY and CDR2 is SVGEGT. CDR3: CASSRVTGEVQPQHF. The CDR3 DNA follows: TGTGCCAGCAGCCGTGTCACAGGGGAGGTTCAGCCCCAGCATTTT.

The chain carries TRBV2 and TRBJ1-4, with a possible D match to TRBD1 (5 bases). The CDR3 loop spans 13 amino acids. The ends were cut back, 1 base at V and 13 bases at J, with 13 bases in the middle. Germline V gives CDR1 SNHLY, CDR2 FYNNEI. This chain's CDR3 is CASSEGTKSPLFF. For the CDR3, the DNA is TGTGCCAGCAGTGAAGGGACAAAGAGCCCACTGTTTTTT.

The CDR3 sequence: CATAPPSSGSLTYEQYF. The DNA for the CDR3 is TGTGCCACCGCACCGCCTTCTAGCGGGAGCCTTACCTACGAGCAGTACTTC. This chain uses TRBV25-1 with TRBJ2-7; 10 bases fit TRBD2. Trimming at V came to 10 bases and at J to 2 bases, leaving 17 bases not matched to a gene. Germline-derived CDR1 and CDR2 are MGHDK and SYGVNS. There are 17 residues in the CDR3.

This clonotype appeared a few times. This chain uses TRBV5-1 with TRBJ2-7, with D possibly being TRBD1 (6 bases). Per the germline V gene, CDR1 is SGHRS and CDR2 is YFSETQ. V was clipped by 4 bases and J by 6 bases, with 11 bases between them. The CDR3 totals 12 residues. The CDR3: CASSGGQPEQYF. The CDR3 coding sequence is TGCGCCAGCAGCGGCGGACAGCCCGAGCAGTACTTC. The whole variable domain, remainder taken from reference TRBV5-1 and TRBJ2-7, is KAGVTQTPRYLIKTRGQQVTLSCSPISGHRSVSWYQQTPGQGLQFLFEYFSETQRNKGNFPGRFSGRQFSNSRSEMNVSTLELGDSALYLCASSGGQPEQYFGPGTRLTVT.

This clonotype was observed a handful of times. The chain employs TRBV27 and TRBJ1-2; D not certain. V dropped 5 bases and J dropped 2 bases, with 15 bases sitting between them. Germline CDR1 MNHEY, CDR2 SMNVEV (reference sequence). The CDR3 loop spans 15 amino acids. CDR3 residues: CASSPNLAGNYGYTF. The CDR3, as DNA: TGTGCCAGCAGTCCCAATTTAGCCGGGAACTATGGCTACACCTTC.

The table lists this clonotype with a few counts. The CDR3 sequence is CSARDNLDYEQFF. CDR3 nucleotide sequence: TGCAGTGCTAGAGATAATCTAGATTATGAGCAGTTCTTC. The rearrangement uses TRBV20-1 and TRBJ2-1; no definite D call. This CDR3 has 13 residues. Germline lookup yields CDR1 DFQATT and CDR2 SNEGSKA (reference sequence). V lost 0 bases to trimming and J lost 8 bases, with 11 bases between them.

The V and J genes are TRBV7-9 and TRBJ1-1; D gene uncertain. CDR3 length: 15 amino acids. With 2 bases removed from V and 2 bases from J, the gap between germline ends came to 12 bases. From germline, CDR1 is SEHNR and CDR2 FQNEAQ (reference sequence). The CDR3, as DNA: TGTGCCAGCAGCTTACGCGTGACGGATAACACTGAAGCTTTCTTT. Translated, it gives CASSLRVTDNTEAFF.

There are a few counts of this clonotype. The chain recombines TRBV14 with TRBJ2-7; D may be TRBD1 (7 bases). V lost 2 bases, J lost 3 bases, and 17 bases lay in between. Germline lookup yields CDR1 SGHDN and CDR2 FVKESK. CDR3 length: 16 residues. As DNA, the CDR3 is TGTGCCAGCAGCCAACAAGGAGGAGGGGGCTACTACGAGCAGTACTTC. Its translation: CASSQQGGGGYYEQYF.

This clonotype was seen only a few times. The genes are TRBV9 and TRBJ1-2; D possibly corresponds to TRBD1 (5 bases). This CDR3 region has 15 residues. V dropped 3 bases and J dropped 1 base, with 13 bases sitting between them. CDR1 and CDR2 (germline): SGDLS, YYNGEE. CDR3 sequence reads: CASSGQLSLNYGYTF. CDR3 bases: TGTGCCAGCAGCGGACAGCTCAGCCTTAACTATGGCTACACCTTC.

This clonotype was picked up many times. The chain carries TRBV10-3 and TRBJ2-7; D is undetermined. Germline CDR1 ENHRY, CDR2 SYGVKD. The CDR3 is 15 residues long. V lost 1 base, J lost 2 bases, and 12 bases lay in between. This CDR3 is CAISEFTATPYEQYF. CDR3 sequence (DNA): TGTGCCATCAGTGAGTTCACCGCGACACCCTACGAGCAGTACTTC.

The V gene is TRBV7-2, the J gene TRBJ2-4, with D unresolved. Germline-derived CDR1 and CDR2 are SGHTA and FQGNSA. The V end was cut by 0 bases, the J end by 3 bases, with 6 bases between. The CDR3 sequence is 14 residues long. The CDR3 DNA sequence: TGTGCCAGCAGCTTAGCGGACGGCAAAAACATTCAGTACTTC. Its translation is CASSLADGKNIQYF.

About this clonotype: One junction end disagrees with the germline gene, perhaps due to a read error. This chain uses TRBV6-1 with TRBJ1-1; weak D call: TRBD1 (5 bases). Germline V gene sequence: CDR1 MNHNS, CDR2 SASEGT. This CDR3 region has 14 residues. The DNA of the CDR3 is TGTGCCAGCAGCCTGGGGGGATATTTCACTGAGGCTTTCTTT. Its protein product is CASSLGGYFTEAFF.